This TCR beta chain came from a study of shared clonotypes between healthy human individuals. Study outcomes and limitations: Rarefaction gave evidence that sorted-subset sequencing remained incomplete despite large depth.

TCRdb keeps only in-frame clones here, not all; method: immunoSEQ multiplex PCR. The table lists about 2.4 million clones, around nine tenths of them singletons. This CDR3 is 13 amino acids long. V trimming: 6 bases; J trimming: 8 bases; junction bases outside the gene matches: 9. Germline assignment: CDR1 SGHRS and CDR2 YFSETQ. Of note for this clone: Its specificity is unknown.

This receptor was obtained from a man aged 18 to 29 in good health. Material for sequencing was naive CD4+ T cells sorted from blood. Described subset: CD45RA+ positively selected. The rearrangement joins TRBV5-1 to TRBJ1-2; TRBD1 matches 8 bases. The CDR3 bases are TGCGCCAGCACGCCGGGACAGGCGGAAGGCTACACCTTC. It encodes CASTPGQAEGYTF.